This T cell receptor beta chain was retrieved from a study of identical twins. TCRdb fed the 5' RACE reads into MiXCR, producing one record per CDR3 protein. The table has approximately 470,000 distinct CDR3 sequences, 13% to 15% seen once. Germline CDR1 reads SGDLS; CDR2 reads YYNGEE. The length of the CDR3 is 16 residues. The ends were cut back, 0 bases at V and 0 bases at J, with 11 bases in the middle. These data were likewise used in another study, on yellow fever vaccine responses in identical twins.

The chain recombines TRBV9 with TRBJ2-3; D is unresolved. Sequencing input: CD4+ T cells sorted from blood. The source of this sequence is a woman under 30 in good health. This CDR3 reads CASSVGETTSTDTQYF. The CDR3 coding sequence is TGTGCCAGCAGCGTAGGCGAGACAACAAGCACAGATACGCAGTATTTT.